This T cell receptor beta chain was identified in a study of regulatory T cells in long-lasting Graves disease. Study as a whole: Over 5 years of antithyroid drugs plus positive TSH receptor antibodies defined persistent Graves' disease. Study outcomes and limitations: Patients with persistent Graves' had lower TCR diversity than newly diagnosed patients. Tissue studied was limited to peripheral blood, excluding thyroid tissue. Clonotypes that were public and shared totalled about 2,500 in persistent patients versus 800 to 1,000 in new patients.

This clonotype was found many times. Its antigen is still unknown. The time point here: persistent/refractory GD, antithyroid drugs over 5 years with positive TRAb. The authors made the TCR library using RNA they extracted from PBMCs. Researchers made TCR beta libraries by using iRepertoire HTBI primers and running Arm-PCR on CDR3 regions. TCRdb fed the multiplex PCR reads into MiXCR, producing one record per CDR3 protein. The sample has some 420,000 distinct CDR3 sequences, approximately 23% seen once. Material: peripheral blood mononuclear cells (PBMCs), obtained when the disease was refractory, from a patient treated with antithyroid drugs. The source of this sequence is a female donor with Graves disease.

CDR3 sequence: CSATHRGDTEAFF. CDR3 DNA sequence: TGCAGTGCGACCCACAGGGGCGACACTGAAGCTTTCTTT. This chain connects TRBV20-1 to TRBJ1-1; 7 nucleotides agree with TRBD1. The CDR3 sequence is 13 residues long. Looked up from germline, CDR1 is DFQATT and CDR2 is SNEGSKA (reference sequence). V was clipped by 6 bases and J by 3 bases; unmatched bases: 7.